This T cell receptor (beta chain) was found in a study of T cell responses to AZD1222 COVID-19 vaccine. General observations from the study: Spike-specific TCR breadth and depth rose after two AZD1222 doses. The reported proportion of spike-specific TCRs targeting unmutated variant regions was nearly half.

About this clone itself: Its specificity is not known.

The CDR3 is 15 amino acids. The V gene's germline CDR1 is SGHNT and CDR2 YENEEA. The V gene end was trimmed by 5 bases and the J gene end by 2 bases; junction bases not matched to a gene: 5. Pooling covered second doses at about 4 or about 12 weeks. Assay used: immunoSEQ multiplex PCR; TCRdb lists only in-frame clones, some missing. The sample consists of roughly 120,000 clones, around 92% of them appearing once. The chain is built from TRBV11-3 and TRBJ2-7; 11 nucleotides agree with TRBD1. Specimen: peripheral blood, collected 28 days after the second AZD1222 dose. The TCR sequence derives from an adult who received the AZD1222 COVID-19 vaccine. CDR3 amino acids: CASSPGQGEAYEQYF. The CDR3 DNA follows: TGTGCCAGCAGCCCGGGACAGGGGGAAGCCTACGAGCAGTACTTC.